Each of the 17 T cell receptor beta chains below was sequenced from the same sample in a study of regulatory dendritic cells for organ transplantation (dated by TCRdb to between 2016 and 2019). The method was the immunoSEQ multiplex PCR assay. In its TCRdb copy, this immuneACCESS table keeps in-frame sequences only and misses some clones. Where compared with another copy, unresolved V genes explain less than half of these, and the others have no known cause. The sample table records more than 9,500 clones; around three fifths of these occur just once. Jointly, the top ten make up approximately 1.2% of the sample. Their cognate antigens are unknown. Sorted T cell subsets were CFSE-labeled and co-cultured for approximately 5 days with allogeneic regulatory or mature dendritic cells at a 1:10 DC:T ratio. Specimen: naive CD8+ T cells from blood cultured with dendritic cells. Explained via the paper, the cell subset or site label denotes: CD45RA+ naive T cells. These TCRs come from a human donor in good health.

This rearrangement joins TRBV7-2 to TRBJ1-2, with D unclear. CDR3 length equals 19 residues. Germline CDR1 is SGHTA and CDR2 is FQGNSA. Trimming removed 1 base from V and 3 bases from J, with 24 bases in between. The CDR3 here is CASSLESGTSSKDHYGYTF. For the CDR3, the DNA is TGTGCCAGCAGCTTAGAGTCAGGCACATCTTCAAAAGACCACTATGGCTACACCTTC.

The genes are TRBV27 and TRBJ2-1, with 7 bases matching TRBD1. CDR1 is MNHEY, CDR2 SMNVEV, per germline (reference sequence). CDR3 length: 15 residues. Trimming removed 0 bases from V and 2 bases from J; junction bases left unmatched: 1. CDR3 region: CASSLSGGAYNEQFF. The CDR3 region has the DNA TGTGCCAGCAGTTTATCAGGGGGCGCCTACAATGAGCAGTTCTTC.

V is TRBV9 and J is TRBJ2-3, with TRBD2 identical over 7 bases. V shed 0 bases and J 1 base; nucleotides not matched to a gene: 5. Germline-derived CDR1 and CDR2 are SGDLS and YYNGEE. This CDR3 has 16 amino acids. The CDR3 here is CASSVDMAGGTDTQYF. Here the CDR3 DNA reads TGTGCCAGCAGCGTAGATATGGCGGGGGGCACAGATACGCAGTATTTT.

The chain has TRBV7-2 and TRBJ2-5; possibly TRBD2 for D (5 bases). Trimming left V 1 base short and J 5 bases short, with 11 bases between. This CDR3 has 14 amino acids. Germline V CDR1 and CDR2: SGHTA, FQGNSA. Written as DNA, the CDR3 is TGTGCCAGCAGCTTAGGCGGGTACGGGGAGACCCAGTACTTC. Protein: CASSLGGYGETQYF.

The gene calls are TRBV27 and TRBJ2-5; 8 positions match TRBD2. The CDR3 totals 16 residues. The germline V gene encodes CDR1 MNHEY and CDR2 SMNVEV (reference sequence). V lost 0 bases and J lost 4; bases outside the gene matches: 7. CDR3 in amino acids: CASSLSAGGRGETQYF. The DNA of the CDR3 is TGTGCCAGCAGTTTATCGGCGGGGGGCCGGGGAGAGACCCAGTACTTC.

This chain joins TRBV11-2 and TRBJ1-6, with D perhaps TRBD1 (6 bases). V was pared by 5 bases and J by 10 bases, with 30 bases between. Germline CDR1 and CDR2: SGHAT and FQNNGV. This CDR3 contains 19 residues. The CDR3 coding sequence is TGTGCCAGCAGCCCGTCGCCGGGTGGTGTCCAGGGGTCGCGGTCACCCCTCCACTTT. Translation: CASSPSPGGVQGSRSPLHF.

Here the CDR3 reads CASKDGQGHGEPAFF. In DNA, the CDR3 is TGTGCCAGCAAGGATGGCCAGGGACACGGCGAACCGGCTTTCTTT. The gene calls are TRBV4-2 and TRBJ1-1; maybe TRBD1 (6 bases). The CDR3 has 15 amino acids. Trimming stripped 7 bases from V and 11 bases from J, with 26 bases between. The germline gives CDR1 LGHNA, CDR2 YNFKEQ.

V is TRBV5-6 and J is TRBJ1-1, with TRBD1 matching 7 bases. The ends lost 4 bases at V and 6 bases at J; junction bases unmatched: 9. In germline, CDR1 is SGHDT, CDR2 YYEEEE. The CDR3 contains 14 residues. In nucleotides, the CDR3 is TGTGCCAGCAGCCGGGCGACAGGGCGTGCTGAAGCTTTCTTT. Translation gives CASSRATGRAEAFF.

CDR3 sequence reads: CASSQDRVGYTEAFF. The CDR3 DNA follows: TGCGCCAGCAGCCAAGACAGGGTGGGATACACTGAAGCTTTCTTT. The chain couples TRBV4-3 to TRBJ1-1, with a possible D match to TRBD1 (5 bases). V lost 0 bases, J lost 3 bases, and 11 bases lay in between. The CDR3 loop spans 15 amino acids. CDR1 is LGHNA, CDR2 YSLEER, per germline.

This chain connects TRBV4-2 to TRBJ2-5; a possible D gene is TRBD1 (6 bases). The CDR3 is made up of 16 amino acids. V was trimmed by 2 bases and J by 5 bases, leaving 18 bases between them. Germline CDR1 and CDR2: LGHNA and YNFKEQ. For the CDR3, the DNA is TGTGCCAGCAGCCAACCGACAGGAGAGGTGAGCGAGACCCAGTACTTC. Its protein product is CASSQPTGEVSETQYF.

The chain has TRBV11-3 and TRBJ2-7, with D possibly being TRBD1 (6 bases). V shed 3 bases and J shed 2 bases, with 11 bases lying between them. CDR1 and CDR2 (germline): SGHNT, YENEEA. The CDR3 totals 14 residues. This chain's CDR3 is CASSFMGATYEQYF. The CDR3 DNA follows: TGTGCCAGCAGCTTCATGGGGGCGACCTACGAGCAGTACTTC.

The chain's CDR3 is CASSEAPGGGFGNSPLHF. The CDR3 DNA reads as TGTGCCAGCAGTGAAGCGCCAGGGGGCGGGTTCGGGAATTCACCCCTCCACTTT. V gene TRBV6-1 combines with J gene TRBJ1-6; 8 positions match TRBD1. Germline-derived CDR1 and CDR2 are MNHNS and SASEGT. There are 18 residues in the CDR3. The J segment lost 7 bases and the V segment lost 0 bases, leaving 11 bases of the junction unmatched.

Concerning this clone itself: Different DNA sequences within this sample yield the same CDR3. This chain links TRBV18 with TRBJ2-5, with D maybe TRBD2 (6 bases). The CDR3 is 13 residues long. Deletions cut 3 bases from V and 2 bases from J, with 7 bases between. Germline CDR1 reads KGHSH; CDR2 reads LQKENI. The CDR3 sequence is CASSPGGQETQYF. The CDR3 DNA reads as TGTGCCAGCTCACCCGGAGGGCAAGAGACCCAGTACTTC.

The chain uses TRBV25-1 and TRBJ1-5; tentatively, D is TRBD1 (5 bases). This CDR3 comprises 14 residues. The V end was cut by 5 bases, the J end by 0 bases, with 8 bases between. Germline CDR1 is MGHDK and CDR2 is SYGVNS. DNA of the CDR3: TGTGCCAGCAGTTTAGGGGTTAGCAATCAGCCCCAGCATTTT. This sequence encodes CASSLGVSNQPQHF.

This clone has just a few counts. The V and J genes are TRBV2 and TRBJ1-2, with D tentatively TRBD1 (5 bases). CDR1 is SNHLY, CDR2 FYNNEI, per germline. This CDR3 contains 15 residues. Trimming removed 1 base from V and 4 bases from J, with 13 bases in between. This CDR3 is CASSEVVRVSYGYTF. The CDR3 nucleotides read TGTGCCAGCAGTGAAGTCGTCAGGGTATCCTATGGCTACACCTTC.

This chain connects TRBV6-1 to TRBJ2-7; D not resolved. The germline V gene has CDR1 MNHNS and CDR2 SASEGT. The V end lost 10 bases, the J end lost 2 bases, and 18 bases lay between the germline ends. This CDR3 spans 14 amino acids. The CDR3 reads CATSVTGFPYEQYF. The CDR3 DNA is TGTGCCACTTCAGTGACGGGTTTTCCCTACGAGCAGTACTTC.

CDR3 sequence reads: CASSIFPRRGTNTEAFF. CDR3 sequence (DNA): TGTGCCAGTAGTATATTCCCGAGGCGGGGCACGAACACTGAAGCTTTCTTT. This sequence joins TRBV19 and TRBJ1-1; weak D call: TRBD1 (5 bases). The V end lost 2 bases, the J end lost 1 base, and 17 bases lay between the germline ends. CDR1 is LNHDA, CDR2 SQIVND, per germline (reference sequence). CDR3 length equals 17 residues.